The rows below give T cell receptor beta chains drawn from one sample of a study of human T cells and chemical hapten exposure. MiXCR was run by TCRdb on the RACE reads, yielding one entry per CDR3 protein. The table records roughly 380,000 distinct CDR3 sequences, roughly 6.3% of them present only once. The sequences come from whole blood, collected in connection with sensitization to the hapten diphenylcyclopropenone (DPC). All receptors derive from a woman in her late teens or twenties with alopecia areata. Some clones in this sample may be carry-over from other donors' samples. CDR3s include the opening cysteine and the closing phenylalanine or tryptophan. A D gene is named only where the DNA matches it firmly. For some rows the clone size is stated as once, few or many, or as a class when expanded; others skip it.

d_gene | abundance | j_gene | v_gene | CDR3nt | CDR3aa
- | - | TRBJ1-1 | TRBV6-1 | TGTGCCAGCCCGGAACTCATACTGGGTACTGAAGCTTTCTTT | CASPELILGTEAFF
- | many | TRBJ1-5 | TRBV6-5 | TGTGCCACAGGGCCCCGCAATCAGCCCCAGCATTTT | CATGPRNQPQHF
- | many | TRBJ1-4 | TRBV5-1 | TGCGCCAGCACCCCGCAGTTCGGCGGTAATGAAAAACTGTTTTTT | CASTPQFGGNEKLFF
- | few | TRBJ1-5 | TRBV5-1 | TGCGCCAGCAGCTTGGGAGGGGCCGCTCAGCCCCAGCATTTT | CASSLGGAAQPQHF
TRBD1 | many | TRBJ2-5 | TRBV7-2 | TGTGCCAGCTGCAGGGTGGGACAGGGTGAGACCCAGTACTTC | CASCRVGQGETQYF
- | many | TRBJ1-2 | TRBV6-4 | TGTGCCAGCAGTGACTCCGCCACCCGCAACTATGGCTACACCTTC | CASSDSATRNYGYTF
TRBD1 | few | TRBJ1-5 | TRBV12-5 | TGTGCTAGTGCCTCGGGGACAGGCAATCAGCCCCAGCATTTT | CASASGTGNQPQHF
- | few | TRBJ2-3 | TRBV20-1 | TGCAGTGCTAGAGATGTGGGGGGGCTTACGCAGTATTTT | CSARDVGGLTQYF
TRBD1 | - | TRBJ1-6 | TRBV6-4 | TGTGCCAGCAGTGACTCGACAGGGGGGAATTCACCCCTCCACTTT | CASSDSTGGNSPLHF
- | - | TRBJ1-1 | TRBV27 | TGTGCCAGCACGGGAGGGTTGATGAACACTGAAGCTTTCTTT | CASTGGLMNTEAFF
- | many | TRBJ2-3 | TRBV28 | TGTGCCAGCAGTTGGCAGGGGAGGATGGATACGCAGTATTTT | CASSWQGRMDTQYF
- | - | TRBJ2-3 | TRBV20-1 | TGCAGTGCTAGACCATTCACAGATACGCAGTATTTT | CSARPFTDTQYF
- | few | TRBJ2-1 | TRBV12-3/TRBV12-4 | TGTGCCAGCGCCTTAGAACACAATGAGCAGTTCTTC | CASALEHNEQFF
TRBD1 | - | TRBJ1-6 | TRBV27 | TGTGCCAGCAGCCAAACCCCGGACAGGCCAAATTCACCCCTCCACTTT | CASSQTPDRPNSPLHF
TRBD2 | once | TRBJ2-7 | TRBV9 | TGTGCCAGCAGCGGAGCTAGCGGCCTTTATACCTACGAGCAGTACTTC | CASSGASGLYTYEQYF
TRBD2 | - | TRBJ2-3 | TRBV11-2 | TGTGCCAGCAGCTTAGATAGCGGGGGGCCGGGAGATACGCAGTATTTT | CASSLDSGGPGDTQYF
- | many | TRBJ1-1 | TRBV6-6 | TGTGCCAGCAGTTACTCGACAGTTGAAGCTTTCTTT | CASSYSTVEAFF
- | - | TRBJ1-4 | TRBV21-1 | TGTGCCAGCACACCACCGGGACAAGCTAATGAAAAACTGTTTTTT | CASTPPGQANEKLFF
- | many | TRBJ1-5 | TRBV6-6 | TGTGCCAGCAGCCCCGGGAGGGGAAGAGGGAATCAGCCCCAGCATTTT | CASSPGRGRGNQPQHF
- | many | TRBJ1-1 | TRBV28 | TGTGCCAGCACCTCACCGGGAGGGACTGAAGCTTTCTTT | CASTSPGGTEAFF
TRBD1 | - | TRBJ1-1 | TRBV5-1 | TGCGCCAGCAGCCGACAGGGGGCGTACACTGAAGCTTTCTTT | CASSRQGAYTEAFF
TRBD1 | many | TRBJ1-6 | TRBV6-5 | TGTGCCAGCAGTTACTCGGGACAGGTCTATTCACCCCTCCACTTT | CASSYSGQVYSPLHF
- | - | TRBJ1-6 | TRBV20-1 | TGCAGTGCGTTTTCTAGAGGACTTAATTCACCCCTCCACTTT | CSAFSRGLNSPLHF
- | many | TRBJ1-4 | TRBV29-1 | TGCAGCGTTGCCGCTCGCCCGGGGACTAATGAAAAACTGTTTTTT | CSVAARPGTNEKLFF
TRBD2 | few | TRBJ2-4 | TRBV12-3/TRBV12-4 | TGTGCCAGCCTCACCGGGCGGGGGGCCAAAAACATTCAGTACTTC | CASLTGRGAKNIQYF
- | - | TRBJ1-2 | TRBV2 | TGTGCCAGCAGTTCCGAGACCTTCAACTATGGCTACACCTTC | CASSSETFNYGYTF
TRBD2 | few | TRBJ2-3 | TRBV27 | TGTGCCAGCAGTTCTCCGGGACTAGCGGGGCCTTATCCCTACACAGATACGCAGTATTTT | CASSSPGLAGPYPYTDTQYF
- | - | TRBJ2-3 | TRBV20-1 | TGCAGTGCCACTAACCCCGGGGTTAGCACAGATACGCAGTATTTT | CSATNPGVSTDTQYF
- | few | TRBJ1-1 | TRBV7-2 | TGTGCCAGCAGCTTTGACGGGGAAACTGAAGCTTTCTTT | CASSFDGETEAFF
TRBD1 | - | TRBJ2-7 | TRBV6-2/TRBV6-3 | TGTGCCAGCAGAGGACAGGGTAAGACCTACGAGCAGTACTTC | CASRGQGKTYEQYF
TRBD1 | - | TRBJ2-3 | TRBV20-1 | TGCAGTGCCACAAAGGGGGACAGGGGAGGAGATACGCAGTATTTT | CSATKGDRGGDTQYF
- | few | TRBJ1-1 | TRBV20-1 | TGCAGTGCTAGCATAGGGGGGCGGGGAACTGAAGCTTTCTTT | CSASIGGRGTEAFF
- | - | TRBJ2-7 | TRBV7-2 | TGTGCCAGCACCCCTAATTCCTACGAGCAGTACTTC | CASTPNSYEQYF
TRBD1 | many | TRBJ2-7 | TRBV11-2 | TGTGCCAGCAGCTCACTTGCCGGACAGGGACCCTACGAGCAGTACTTC | CASSSLAGQGPYEQYF
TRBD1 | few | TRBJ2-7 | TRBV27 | TGTGCCAGCGGCCTAAAAGGGACAGGGACCTACGAGCAGTACTTC | CASGLKGTGTYEQYF
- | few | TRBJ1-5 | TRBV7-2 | TGTGCCAGCAGCTTCGAAAGGGTTCCCTCGCCCCAGCATTTT | CASSFERVPSPQHF
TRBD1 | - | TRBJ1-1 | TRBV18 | TGTGCCAGCTCACCGACAGGGGTGGTTTTAGAAGCTTTCTTT | CASSPTGVVLEAFF
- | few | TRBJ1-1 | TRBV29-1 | TGCAGCGTTGAAGCTTACGGGCGACAGAACACTGAAGCTTTCTTT | CSVEAYGRQNTEAFF
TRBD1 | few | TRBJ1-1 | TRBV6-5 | TGTGCCAGCAGTTACTCACCGGGACAGAGCCCCACTGAAGCTTTCTTT | CASSYSPGQSPTEAFF
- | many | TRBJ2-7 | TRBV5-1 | TGCGCCAGCAGCTTGGGGCCGGGGAACACCTACGAGCAGTACTTC | CASSLGPGNTYEQYF
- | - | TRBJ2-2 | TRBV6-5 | TGTGCCAGCACCCAAGTCCGGGACAACCTTTACACCGGGGAGCTGTTTTTT | CASTQVRDNLYTGELFF
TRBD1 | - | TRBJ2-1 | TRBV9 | TGTGCCAGCAGCCGAGCTGCAGGGGGCGATGAGCAGTTCTTC | CASSRAAGGDEQFF
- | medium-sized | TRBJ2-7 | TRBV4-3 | TGCGCCAGCAGCCAAGTTGCGGACCTCTCCTACGAGCAGTACTTC | CASSQVADLSYEQYF
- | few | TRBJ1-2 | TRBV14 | TGTGCCAGCAGCCAACAGACCAGCTATGGCTACACCTTC | CASSQQTSYGYTF
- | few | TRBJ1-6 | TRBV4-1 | TGCGCCAGCGGATACAGCTCCTATAATTCACCCCTCCACTTT | CASGYSSYNSPLHF
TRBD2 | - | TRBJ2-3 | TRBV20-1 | TGCAGTGCCTCTGGCGGGGGGGCGGCAGATACGCAGTATTTT | CSASGGGAADTQYF